Below, 27 T cell receptor beta chains from the same sample are listed, as sequenced in a study of CD8 T cells in ankylosing spondylitis (dated by TCRdb to 2016 to 2017). Libraries came from 5' RACE. Sequencing used an Illumina HiSeq 2500. Using fastp trimming at Q25 and MiXCR clonotype assembly, TCRdb reanalyzed the public sequencing data and kept in-frame beta chains. Rows matching on CDR3 protein sequence are summarized as one entry with the most common DNA and genes. For this sample the table gives 150,000 to 200,000 distinct CDR3 sequences, of which about 18% were detected only once. The top ten clonotypes cover about 7.8% of the sample. The specimen was blood, either unsorted or a sorted T cell fraction (not recorded which). The receptors originated from a male donor with ankylosing spondylitis or in good health (not recorded which).

This clonotype occurred many times. This CDR3 is CSARATDRAEYEQYF. CDR3 nucleotide sequence: TGCAGTGCTAGAGCCACCGACAGGGCAGAGTACGAGCAGTACTTC. This chain connects TRBV20-1 to TRBJ2-7; 7 nucleotides line up with TRBD1. CDR3 size: 15 residues. Germline V CDR1 and CDR2: DFQATT, SNEGSKA (reference sequence). Trimming at V came to 1 base and at J to 4 bases, leaving 10 bases not matched to a gene.

The chain joins TRBV29-1 to TRBJ2-7; 8 nucleotides match TRBD2. The CDR3 is 14 residues long. The V segment lost 0 bases and the J segment 4 bases; nucleotides outside the gene matches: 5. Per the germline V gene, CDR1 is SQVTM and CDR2 is ANQGSEA. The CDR3 spells CSVEEASGSYEQYF. The CDR3 region has the DNA TGCAGCGTTGAAGAGGCTAGCGGGTCTTACGAGCAGTACTTC.

This clonotype has at least ten counts. The gene calls are TRBV21-1 and TRBJ2-1. TRBV21-1 is deemed a pseudogene. The CDR3 totals 10 residues. This chain's CDR3 is CASSKVLQFF. The CDR3 bases are TGTGCCAGCAGCAAAGTTTTGCAGTTCTTC.

This clonotype was counted only a few times. V and J are TRBV20-1 and TRBJ2-7; 8 bases align to TRBD1. There are 12 residues in the CDR3. V was clipped by 5 bases and J by 7 bases; unmatched bases: 7. Per the germline V gene, CDR1 is DFQATT and CDR2 is SNEGSKA (reference sequence). This CDR3 is CSAGGQDLEQYF. As DNA, the CDR3 is TGCAGTGCTGGGGGACAGGACCTGGAGCAGTACTTC.

V and J are TRBV12-3 or TRBV12-4 and TRBJ1-5, with 7 bases lining up with TRBD1. The CDR3 has 15 residues. V shed 0 bases and J 5 bases; nucleotides not matched to a gene: 4. CDR3 amino acids: CASSLASGGHQPQHF. The CDR3 DNA reads as TGTGCCAGCAGTTTAGCCTCAGGGGGACATCAGCCCCAGCATTTT.

A remark on this clonotype: Since a much larger clone is just one base distant, this may be a read error. This chain uses TRBV20-1 with TRBJ1-4; no reliable D call. This CDR3 spans 13 amino acids. CDR1 and CDR2 from the germline V gene are DFQATT and SNEGSKA (reference sequence). The DNA of the CDR3 is TGCAGTACTAGTGGGCAGATAATTGAAAAACTGTTTTTT. This codes for CSTSGQIIEKLFF.

This clonotype was observed a few times. The chain uses TRBV6-2 or TRBV6-3 and TRBJ2-2, with a tentative D call TRBD2 (6 bases). This CDR3 comprises 17 residues. The V end lost 0 bases, the J end lost 5 bases, and 16 bases lay between the germline ends. Germline V CDR1 and CDR2: MNHEY, SVGEGT. The CDR3, as DNA: TGTGCCAGCAGTTACTCGAGGTCGAGCGGGCGGACCGGGGAGCTGTTTTTT. Translating gives CASSYSRSSGRTGELFF.

Note on this clonotype: This may arise from a read error, as a much more abundant clone is one base away. V is TRBV15 and J is TRBJ2-1; TRBD2 matches 9 bases. V lost 7 bases and J lost 3; bases outside the gene matches: 7. CDR3 length equals 15 residues. From germline, CDR1 is LNHNV and CDR2 YYDKDF (reference sequence). The CDR3 sequence: CATNTIAGVYNEQFF. The CDR3 DNA sequence: TGTGCCACCAACACCATAGCGGGAGTCTACAATGAGCAGTTCTTC. The whole variable domain, filled in from reference TRBV15 and TRBJ2-1, reads DAMVIQNPRYQVTQFGKPVTLSCSQTLNHNVMYWYQQKSSQAPKLLFHYYDKDFNNEADTPDNFQSRRPNTSFCFLDIRSPGLGDTAMYLCATNTIAGVYNEQFFGPGTRLTVL.

This clonotype was detected ten times or more. The chain recombines TRBV5-1 with TRBJ2-1; D tentatively fits TRBD1 or TRBD2 (5 bases each). Between the trimmed V and J ends, which lost 0 bases and 7 bases, there was a span of 11 bases. CDR1 and CDR2 (germline): SGHRS, YFSETQ. This CDR3 is built from 14 residues. The CDR3 DNA reads as TGCGCCAGCAGCTTGGGAGGGGAAATGAATGAGCAGTTCTTC. It yields the protein CASSLGGEMNEQFF. Filled out from reference TRBV5-1 and TRBJ2-1, the complete variable domain reads KAGVTQTPRYLIKTRGQQVTLSCSPISGHRSVSWYQQTPGQGLQFLFEYFSETQRNKGNFPGRFSGRQFSNSRSEMNVSTLELGDSALYLCASSLGGEMNEQFFGPGTRLTVL.

The rearrangement uses TRBV29-1 and TRBJ2-5; TRBD2 might be the D (5 bases). Germline V lookup: CDR1 SQVTM, CDR2 ANQGSEA. Trimming stripped 5 bases from V and 0 bases from J, with 13 bases between. The CDR3 totals 14 residues. CDR3 sequence reads: CSVSRGPDQETQYF. The CDR3 coding sequence is TGCAGCGTTTCCCGAGGGCCAGACCAAGAGACCCAGTACTTC.

This clonotype was recorded many times. CDR3: CASSEQETQYF. The CDR3 DNA reads as TGTGCCAGCAGTGAACAAGAGACCCAGTACTTC. The rearrangement uses TRBV6-5 and TRBJ2-5; D unresolved. This CDR3 contains 11 residues. The V end lost 5 bases, the J end lost 2 bases, and 3 bases lay between the germline ends. The V gene's germline CDR1 is MNHEY and CDR2 SVGAGI.

There are a few counts of this clonotype. The chain joins TRBV7-2 to TRBJ2-2; D is unclear. Germline lookup yields CDR1 SGHTA and CDR2 FQGNSA. V was pared by 1 base and J by 6 bases, with 6 bases between. This CDR3 is 13 amino acids long. The CDR3 protein is CASSLEVSGELFF. As DNA, the CDR3 is TGTGCCAGCAGCTTAGAAGTTTCCGGGGAGCTGTTTTTT.

V usage is TRBV12-3 or TRBV12-4 and J usage is TRBJ2-7; D is possibly TRBD1 or TRBD2 (5 bases each). The CDR3 has 12 amino acids. Between the trimmed V and J ends, which lost 5 bases and 10 bases, there was a span of 15 bases. DNA for the CDR3: TGTGCCAGCAGTCTTACCTCCGGGGCTCAGTACTTC. This translates into CASSLTSGAQYF.

This clonotype was observed many times. The chain combines TRBV3-1 with TRBJ1-2; tentative D call: TRBD1 (5 bases). V lost 0 bases to trimming and J lost 4 bases, with 12 bases between them. The CDR3 covers 15 residues. The germline V gene has CDR1 LGHDT and CDR2 YNNKEL (reference sequence). The CDR3 bases are TGTGCCAGCAGCCAAGATGTCAGGGCCGGCTATGGCTACACCTTC. Translating it yields CASSQDVRAGYGYTF.

The chain couples TRBV3-1 to TRBJ1-1, with D unclear. Germline CDR1 and CDR2: LGHDT and YNNKEL (reference sequence). The CDR3 length is 16 residues. V was shortened by 0 bases and J by 3 bases, with 14 bases between the two germline ends. The CDR3 nucleotides are TGTGCCAGCAGCCAAGAATCGAACGGGGAATACACTGAAGCTTTCTTT. It specifies CASSQESNGEYTEAFF.

This clonotype appeared many times. The chain joins TRBV20-1 to TRBJ2-7, with D hard to call. CDR3 size: 12 residues. V shed 1 base and J shed 2 bases, with 6 bases lying between them. Per the germline V gene, CDR1 is DFQATT and CDR2 is SNEGSKA (reference sequence). The CDR3 loop reads CSARGEAYEQYF. DNA for the CDR3: TGCAGTGCTAGAGGGGAAGCCTACGAGCAGTACTTC.

This clonotype was detected only a few times. The chain links TRBV28 to TRBJ2-3; possible D gene TRBD2, 6 bases. CDR1 and CDR2 (germline): MDHEN, SYDVKM. Trimming removed 3 bases from V and 3 bases from J, with 10 bases in between. There are 14 residues in the CDR3. The CDR3 DNA reads as TGTGCCAGCAGTTTTGAAGCGGGTACAGATACGCAGTATTTT. Residues: CASSFEAGTDTQYF.

The genes are TRBV28 and TRBJ2-1; 13 bases match TRBD2. The CDR3 sequence is 15 residues long. CDR1 is MDHEN and CDR2 is SYDVKM in the germline V gene. J gave up 12 bases and V 6 bases, and 11 bases lay outside the gene matches. The CDR3 DNA follows: TGTGCCAGCAGCCTACTAGCGGGAGGGCCCCATGGGCAGTTCTTC. Translated: CASSLLAGGPHGQFF.

This clonotype was detected only a few times. The chain has TRBV28 and TRBJ2-5; maybe TRBD2 (5 bases). The V and J ends lost 6 bases and 12 bases respectively, with 17 bases between them. Germline V gene data show CDR1 as MDHEN and CDR2 as SYDVKM. The CDR3 totals 12 residues. CDR3 amino acids: CASRPFGGPEYF. DNA of the CDR3: TGTGCCAGCAGGCCCTTTGGAGGTCCGGAGTACTTC.

A note on this clonotype: The junction differs from germline at one of its ends, possibly a read error. V gene TRBV29-1 combines with J gene TRBJ2-7; D gene ambiguous. There are 11 residues in the CDR3. CDR1 is SQVTM and CDR2 is ANQGSEA in the germline V gene. In nucleotides, the CDR3 is TGCAGCGTTGTCTACACTTCTGAGCAGCACTTC. Translation: CSVVYTSEQHF.

The chain is built from TRBV21-1 and TRBJ1-5. TRBV21-1 is a pseudogene locus. This CDR3 has 14 amino acids. CDR3 loop: CASSKAFLDQPQHF. CDR3 nucleotide sequence: TGTGCCAGCAGCAAGGCCTTCCTGGATCAGCCCCAGCATTTT.

The genes are TRBV29-1 and TRBJ2-5; possible D gene TRBD2, 5 bases. The CDR3 has 14 amino acids. The germline CDR1 and CDR2 sequences are SQVTM and ANQGSEA. Trimming removed 4 bases at V and 5 bases at J, with 17 bases between. CDR3 nucleotides: TGCAGCGTTGGTCGCAGCCCGACGGGGGAGACCCAGTACTTC. Residues: CSVGRSPTGETQYF.

Many counts were recorded for this clonotype. The chain joins TRBV5-1 to TRBJ2-5, with TRBD1 as a possible D gene (6 bases). Germline V gene data show CDR1 as SGHRS and CDR2 as YFSETQ. V lost 2 bases and J 5 bases, leaving 19 bases between the germline ends. This CDR3 is 16 amino acids long. DNA of the CDR3: TGCGCCAGCAGCTTAGATCGGGACACCAGAGGGGAGACCCAGTACTTC. It yields the protein CASSLDRDTRGETQYF.

The V gene is TRBV29-1, the J gene TRBJ1-1; a weak D match, TRBD1 (6 bases). The CDR3 spans 13 residues. Germline V gene lookup returns CDR1 SQVTM and CDR2 ANQGSEA. The V end was cut by 6 bases, the J end by 1 base, with 12 bases between. CDR3 sequence reads: CSVADRQNTEAFF. The CDR3 DNA reads as TGCAGCGTAGCGGACAGACAGAACACTGAAGCTTTCTTT.

Ten or more counts support this clonotype. The CDR3: CSARTYLSNQPQHF. In nucleotides, the CDR3 is TGCAGTGCTAGAACCTATCTCAGCAATCAGCCCCAGCATTTT. The rearrangement joins TRBV20-1 to TRBJ1-5; D gene ambiguous. Trimming stripped 2 bases from V and 1 base from J, with 9 bases between. Germline CDR1 is DFQATT and CDR2 is SNEGSKA (reference sequence). CDR3 length equals 14 residues.

This clonotype occurred many times. This chain uses TRBV12-3 or TRBV12-4 with TRBJ1-5; D is uncertain. The CDR3 spans 15 residues. V shed 3 bases and J shed 0 bases, with 9 bases lying between them. The CDR3 sequence: CASSFGDLSNQPQHF. The CDR3 DNA follows: TGTGCCAGCAGTTTTGGGGATCTTAGCAATCAGCCCCAGCATTTT.

The rearrangement uses TRBV10-1 and TRBJ2-3, with TRBD2 matching 9 bases. J gave up 2 bases and V 10 bases, and 19 bases lay outside the gene matches. Germline-derived CDR1 and CDR2 are WNHNN and SYGVQD (reference sequence). CDR3 length equals 18 residues. CDR3 nucleotide sequence: TGCGCCATTCCGACAAGAAATAGACTAGCGGAACACACAGATACGCAGTATTTT. Translated, it gives CAIPTRNRLAEHTDTQYF.